This TCR beta chain was recovered during a study of T cell responses to AZD1222 COVID-19 vaccine (dated by TCRdb to the early 2020s). Regarding the research as a whole: AZD1222 recipients given second doses at about 4 weeks or at about 12 weeks were pooled, since spike-specific TCR depth and breadth were not found to differ between the two schedules. Enrollment into the trials was organized by age into subgroups of 18-55, 56-69 and 70-plus years, and those subgroups contained approximately 160, 26 and 62 TCR-sequenced participants, respectively. A total of 233 trial participants underwent TCR sequencing, of whom some 210 received two doses of AZD1222 and 26 received two doses of the MenACWY control vaccine.

For this clone: Its antigen is still unknown. Nothing much larger sits one base from this clone, and base qualities are not available.

The time point label here, explained by the study, means: baseline before first vaccination. Vaccinee samples were obtained from the UK trials COV001 and COV002, which included a single-blind randomized controlled phase 2/3 trial of AZD1222 (ChAdOx1 nCoV-19) in healthy adults. Trial participant PBMC samples were collected at day 0 and day 28 after the second dose for TCRbeta chain sequencing. In the germline V gene (reference sequence), CDR1 corresponds to LNHDA and CDR2 to SQIVND. The CDR3 numbers 13 residues from cysteine through phenylalanine. Only CDR3 DNA is held: 39 bases, read in frame from base 1. Deletion took 5 bases off V and 4 bases off J, with a span of 9 bases between the germline ends. What the work shows at the level of the full study, not this receptor alone: After two AZD1222 doses, spike-specific TCR breadth and depth were significantly higher than at day 0 and than in MenACWY recipients. Participants were mostly white British, with more females than males. The authors suggested clonal diversity may have been underestimated. The whole spike protein was spanned by vaccine-associated CD4 TCRs, and dominant responses were seen in regions 160-218 and 743-854. Conclusions about previously exposed vaccinees were limited because only a handful of AZD1222 recipients were SARS-CoV-2 seropositive at baseline. In the small 56-69-year group, the increase in depth fell short of significance, most likely because of low power. Epitopes outside the regions mutated in the B.1.351 and B.1.1.7 variants were reportedly recognized by nearly half of the unique spike-specific TCRs. Because no day 14 peak-response samples were available, the repertoires could be characterized only after the peak T cell response.

The CDR3 regions of human TCRbeta chains were subjected to immunosequencing. Per the source publication's procedure: Repertoire TCRs were matched against a reference library of SARS-CoV-2-specific TCRs generated with the MIRA antigen-specificity platform. Breadth was defined as the fraction of unique TCRs that were SARS-CoV-2-associated. Depth was defined as the fraction of total T cells that were SARS-CoV-2-associated. Using the MIRA data, every spike-specific TCR was mapped to the spike region that the TCR reacted to and assigned to either a CD4 or a CD8 class. Log10-transformed breadth and depth values were compared by one-way ANOVA with Sidak's multiple comparisons tests. Sourced from immuneACCESS, this table was stored by TCRdb with only in-frame sequences that have V and J called. A share of the clones is absent; for the studies checked, an unresolved V gene accounts for under half, and the remainder has no known explanation. V and J calls plus clone size are reproduced from that table; the DNA served to infer D and trimming. The sample table shows more than 90,000 clones, and 75% to 95% are seen once. 1% to 1.5% of the sample comes from the top ten.

Sequences were derived from peripheral blood, sampled on day 0 of AZD1222 vaccination. The sequence derives from an adult in good health. Recombination linked TRBV19 to TRBJ1-3; confidence is insufficient to name the D gene. The nucleotide sequence reads as follows: TGTGCCAGTAGTGAAAGCGGGGGAAACACCATATATTTT. It translates to CASSESGGNTIYF.